One sample yielded the 21 T cell receptor beta chains listed below, sequenced in a study of T cell repertoires in cytomegalovirus infection. Using its own MiXCR run on the reads, TCRdb lists one record per CDR3 protein. The sample lists 270,000 or so distinct CDR3 sequences; over 15% were seen once. Sequencing was performed on CD8+ T cells from PBMCs. The receptors derive from a human donor in good health (CMV status not recorded). Some clones in this sample may be carry-over from other donors' samples.

This clonotype was found a few times. The rearrangement uses TRBV7-9 and TRBJ1-4; D perhaps matches TRBD1 (5 bases). Germline CDR1 reads SEHNR; CDR2 reads FQNEAQ (reference sequence). The CDR3 is made up of 17 amino acids. The V gene lost 3 bases and the J gene lost 4 bases, with 18 bases spanning the gap. This CDR3 reads CASSLPLLQENNEKLFF. CDR3 sequence (DNA): TGTGCCAGCAGCTTGCCCCTGCTACAGGAGAATAATGAAAAACTGTTTTTT.

This clonotype was observed a few times. This chain connects TRBV28 to TRBJ1-5, with D possibly TRBD1 on 5 matching bases. V was shortened by 3 bases and J by 6 bases, with 18 bases between the two germline ends. The germline CDR1 and CDR2 sequences are MDHEN and SYDVKM. CDR3 length: 16 amino acids. The CDR3 region has the DNA TGTGCCAGCAGTTTCTCTCGTAGGGGAGCGGGTCAGCCCCAGCATTTT. Translating it yields CASSFSRRGAGQPQHF.

The rearrangement joins TRBV6-1 to TRBJ2-7; 8 bases are shared with TRBD2. CDR1 and CDR2 from the germline V gene are MNHNS and SASEGT. This CDR3 is built from 19 residues. V lost 2 bases, J lost 3 bases, and 18 bases stayed unmatched. CDR3 bases: TGTGCCAGCAGTGAACCGAGGACTAGCAGGGGCCGGGGCCGCTACGAGCAGTACTTC. Its translation: CASSEPRTSRGRGRYEQYF.

This clonotype appeared a few times. The chain couples TRBV13 to TRBJ2-7, with 9 bases identical to TRBD1. CDR3 size: 16 residues. Looked up from germline, CDR1 is PRHDT and CDR2 is FYEKMQ (reference sequence). V lost 5 bases to trimming and J lost 3 bases; unmatched junction nucleotides: 11. CDR3 DNA: TGTGCCAGCAGCATACGTACGGGACAGGGTTACTACGAGCAGTACTTC. This codes for CASSIRTGQGYYEQYF.

The rearrangement links TRBV12-5 to TRBJ2-4, with D possibly TRBD1 on 6 matching bases. CDR3 length equals 16 residues. Trimming removed 5 bases from V and 7 bases from J, with 21 bases in between. CDR1 is LGHNT and CDR2 is FRNRAP in the germline V gene. The CDR3 nucleotides read TGTGCTAGTGGTCTCACCCCAGGGGTGTGGGAGAACATTCAGTACTTC. Translated, it gives CASGLTPGVWENIQYF.

This chain joins TRBV6-5 and TRBJ2-1; perhaps TRBD1 as D (6 bases). Germline V gene data show CDR1 as MNHEY and CDR2 as SVGAGI. CDR3 size: 16 residues. The ends were cut back, 5 bases at V and 4 bases at J, with 18 bases in the middle. The CDR3 nucleotides read TGTGCCAGCAGTCCCGCTACAGCAGGGGATTACAATGAGCAGTTCTTC. Amino acid sequence: CASSPATAGDYNEQFF.

The chain couples TRBV13 to TRBJ2-7; TRBD1 is a possible D gene (5 bases). V lost 5 bases and J 1 base, leaving 9 bases between the germline ends. CDR3 length: 13 amino acids. CDR1 PRHDT and CDR2 FYEKMQ come from the germline V gene (reference sequence). The CDR3 sequence is CASSKTGSYEQYF. The CDR3 region has the DNA TGTGCCAGCAGCAAAACAGGATCCTACGAGCAGTACTTC. Drawing the rest from reference TRBV13 and TRBJ2-7, the complete variable domain is AAGVIQSPRHLIKEKRETATLKCYPIPRHDTVYWYQQGPGQDPQFLISFYEKMQSDKGSIPDRFSAQQFSDYHSELNMSSLELGDSALYFCASSKTGSYEQYFGPGTRLTVT.

This clonotype occurred a few times. The V and J genes are TRBV4-1 and TRBJ2-3; D call uncertain. Looked up from germline, CDR1 is MGHRA and CDR2 is YSYEKL. The CDR3 consists of 13 residues. V shed 3 bases and J shed 5 bases, with 9 bases lying between them. The CDR3 bases are TGCGCCAGCAGCCAGCCGAAAAGAGATACGCAGTATTTT. Its translation is CASSQPKRDTQYF.

This clonotype was seen at least ten times. The rearrangement links TRBV7-6 to TRBJ2-1; TRBD2 matches at 11 bases. The length of the CDR3 is 16 residues. V dropped 5 bases and J dropped 5; count of bases not matched to a gene: 8. Germline-derived CDR1 and CDR2 are SGHVS and FNYEAQ. CDR3 sequence reads: CASSPVAGGHDNEQFF. The CDR3 DNA reads as TGTGCCAGCAGCCCGGTAGCGGGGGGGCATGACAATGAGCAGTTCTTC.

The chain links TRBV20-1 to TRBJ2-1, with a tentative D call TRBD2 (6 bases). Trimming removed 6 bases from V and 8 bases from J, with 20 bases in between. The CDR3 loop spans 14 amino acids. The germline V gene has CDR1 DFQATT and CDR2 SNEGSKA (reference sequence). CDR3 coding DNA: TGCAGTGCACCGCCCGGGGGTAATACCTATGAGCAGTTCTTC. It translates to CSAPPGGNTYEQFF.

The gene calls are TRBV28 and TRBJ2-7; 8 nucleotides match TRBD1. This CDR3 has 17 amino acids. Trimming removed 3 bases from V and 4 bases from J; junction bases left unmatched: 14. Germline V gene data show CDR1 as MDHEN and CDR2 as SYDVKM. CDR3 in DNA: TGTGCCAGCAGTTTTCCCAGTGTGTCAGGGGGCAGGTACGAGCAGTACTTC. This sequence encodes CASSFPSVSGGRYEQYF.

The chain combines TRBV4-1 with TRBJ1-2, with D possibly TRBD1 on 5 matching bases. V was cut by 2 bases and J by 7 bases, with 17 bases left in between. CDR1 MGHRA and CDR2 YSYEKL come from the germline V gene. There are 15 residues in the CDR3. CDR3 region: CASSQYRNPLVGYTF. The CDR3 region has the DNA TGCGCCAGCAGCCAATACAGGAATCCCTTGGTTGGCTACACCTTC.

The genes are TRBV12-3 or TRBV12-4 and TRBJ2-7; 7 bases agree with TRBD2. The trim removed 6 bases at V and 0 bases at J, leaving 8 bases unmatched. This CDR3 contains 15 residues. CDR3 nucleotide sequence: TGTGCCAGCAGCCGGGGAGGGTCAAGCTCCTACGAGCAGTACTTC. This translates into CASSRGGSSSYEQYF.

This rearrangement joins TRBV4-1 to TRBJ2-1; 7 bases match TRBD1. Germline values: CDR1 MGHRA, CDR2 YSYEKL. The junction had 9 bases not matched to a gene; V was cut back by 4 bases and J by 0 bases. This CDR3 region has 17 residues. CDR3 bases: TGCGCCAGCAGCCCACTCGGGACAGCTAGCTCCTACAATGAGCAGTTCTTC. It translates to CASSPLGTASSYNEQFF.

This clonotype turned up a few times. This chain connects TRBV5-1 to TRBJ2-1, with 7 bases that match TRBD1. The germline gives CDR1 SGHRS, CDR2 YFSETQ. J lost 2 bases, V lost 0 bases, and 2 bases had no gene match. The CDR3 spans 15 residues. DNA for the CDR3: TGCGCCAGCAGCTTGGAGGGGGCAGCCTACAATGAGCAGTTCTTC. Translation: CASSLEGAAYNEQFF.

This clonotype was counted at least ten times. CDR3 in amino acids: CASSLGPPSSYNEQFF. The CDR3 coding sequence is TGTGCCAGCAGCTTAGGTCCCCCTAGCTCCTACAATGAGCAGTTCTTC. The chain employs TRBV7-9 and TRBJ2-1; D uncertain. The germline V gene encodes CDR1 SEHNR and CDR2 FQNEAQ (reference sequence). Deletions cut 1 base from V and 0 bases from J, with 10 bases between. There are 16 residues in the CDR3.

This sequence joins TRBV14 and TRBJ2-7; 7 bases are shared with TRBD1. The CDR3 loop spans 15 amino acids. Per germline, CDR1 SGHDN and CDR2 FVKESK. The V segment lost 3 bases and the J segment 4 bases; nucleotides outside the gene matches: 9. The CDR3 protein is CASSHKKGRGYEQYF. CDR3 nucleotide sequence: TGTGCCAGCAGCCACAAAAAGGGCAGGGGGTACGAGCAGTACTTC.

The chain carries TRBV4-2 and TRBJ2-3, with TRBD1 matching 9 bases. The V gene end was trimmed by 5 bases and the J gene end by 0 bases; junction bases not matched to a gene: 18. This CDR3 contains 20 residues. Germline V CDR1 and CDR2: LGHNA, YNFKEQ. This CDR3 reads CASSARDRAYLLKSTDTQYF. In DNA form, the CDR3 reads TGTGCCAGCAGCGCTCGGGACAGGGCTTACCTATTAAAGAGCACAGATACGCAGTATTTT.

This clonotype was detected many times. CDR3 protein: CASSLMQGETGELFF. The CDR3 DNA follows: TGTGCCAGCAGCTTAATGCAGGGGGAAACCGGGGAGCTGTTTTTT. The chain is built from TRBV7-8 and TRBJ2-2, with 7 bases matching TRBD1. Germline V CDR1 and CDR2: SGHVS, FQNEAQ. V gave up 2 bases and J gave up 5 bases; unmatched junction bases: 5. CDR3 length: 15 amino acids.

Regarding this clonotype: This sequence may be a read error, since a much larger clone differs from it by one base. This chain uses TRBV11-3 with TRBJ2-7, with 7 bases fitting TRBD2. The V gene end was trimmed by 2 bases and the J gene end by 3 bases; junction bases not matched to a gene: 4. The CDR3 has 14 amino acids. CDR1 and CDR2 from the germline V gene are SGHNT and YENEEA. CDR3 sequence (DNA): TGTGCCAGCAGCTTATCTAGCGGACTCTACGAGCAGTACTTC. Translated, it gives CASSLSSGLYEQYF. Using reference TRBV11-3 and TRBJ2-7 for the parts outside the CDR3, the full variable domain is EAGVVQSPRYKIIEKKQPVAFWCNPISGHNTLYWYLQNLGQGPELLIRYENEEAVDDSQLPKDRFSAERLKGVDSTLKIQPAELGDSAVYLCASSLSSGLYEQYFGPGTRLTVT.

This clonotype was found a few times. The rearrangement uses TRBV19 and TRBJ1-3; D not resolved. Trimming took off 3 bases at V and 0 bases at J, with 15 bases between the two ends. This CDR3 has 17 amino acids. Germline V gene sequence: CDR1 LNHDA, CDR2 SQIVND (reference sequence). The CDR3 here is CASSIRIGRISGNTIYF. The CDR3 DNA follows: TGTGCCAGTAGTATTAGGATCGGGCGGATCTCTGGAAACACCATATATTTT.